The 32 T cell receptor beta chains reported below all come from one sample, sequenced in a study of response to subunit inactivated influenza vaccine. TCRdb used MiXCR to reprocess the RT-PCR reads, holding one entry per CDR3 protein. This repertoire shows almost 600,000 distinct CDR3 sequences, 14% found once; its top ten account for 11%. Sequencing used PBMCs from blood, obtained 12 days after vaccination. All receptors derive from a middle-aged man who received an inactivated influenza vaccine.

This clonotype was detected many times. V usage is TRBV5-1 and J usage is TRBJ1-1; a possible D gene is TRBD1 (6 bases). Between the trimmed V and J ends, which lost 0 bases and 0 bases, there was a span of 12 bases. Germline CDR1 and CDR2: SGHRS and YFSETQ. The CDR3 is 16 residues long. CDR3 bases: TGCGCCAGCAGCTTGGCGACAGGTGGCATGAACACTGAAGCTTTCTTT. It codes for CASSLATGGMNTEAFF.

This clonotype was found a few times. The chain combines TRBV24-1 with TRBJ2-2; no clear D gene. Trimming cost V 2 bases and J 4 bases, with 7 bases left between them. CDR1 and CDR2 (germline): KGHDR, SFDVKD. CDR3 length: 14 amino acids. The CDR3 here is CATSDSQTTGELFF. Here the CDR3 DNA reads TGTGCCACCAGTGATTCACAAACCACCGGGGAGCTGTTTTTT.

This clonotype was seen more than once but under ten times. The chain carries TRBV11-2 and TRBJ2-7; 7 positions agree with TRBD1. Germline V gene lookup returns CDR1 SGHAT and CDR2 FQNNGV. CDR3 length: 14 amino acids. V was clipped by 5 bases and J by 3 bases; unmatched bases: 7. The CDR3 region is CASSIGTELYEQYF. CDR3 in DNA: TGTGCCAGCAGCATAGGGACAGAACTCTACGAGCAGTACTTC. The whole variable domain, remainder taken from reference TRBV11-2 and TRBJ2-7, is EAGVAQSPRYKIIEKRQSVAFWCNPISGHATLYWYQQILGQGPKLLIQFQNNGVVDDSQLPKDRFSAERLKGVDSTLKIQPAKLEDSAVYLCASSIGTELYEQYFGPGTRLTVT.

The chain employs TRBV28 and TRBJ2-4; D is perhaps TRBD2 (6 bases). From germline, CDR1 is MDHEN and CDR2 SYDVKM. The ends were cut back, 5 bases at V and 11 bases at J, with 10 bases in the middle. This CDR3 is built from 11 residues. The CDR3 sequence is CASSHGTLQYF. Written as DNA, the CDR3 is TGTGCCAGCAGTCACGGGACTCTTCAGTACTTC.

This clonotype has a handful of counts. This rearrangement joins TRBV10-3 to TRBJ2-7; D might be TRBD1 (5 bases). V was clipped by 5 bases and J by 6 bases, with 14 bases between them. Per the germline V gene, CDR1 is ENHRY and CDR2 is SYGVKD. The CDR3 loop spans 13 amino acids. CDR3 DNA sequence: TGTGCCATCAGTTCCGGACAATGGGGCGAGCAGTACTTC. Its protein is CAISSGQWGEQYF.

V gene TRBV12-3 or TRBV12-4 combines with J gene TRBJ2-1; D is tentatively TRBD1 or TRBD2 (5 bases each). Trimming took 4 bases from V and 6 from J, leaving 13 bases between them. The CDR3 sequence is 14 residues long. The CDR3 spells CASSSGRRGNEQFF. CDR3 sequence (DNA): TGTGCCAGCAGTTCGGGACGAAGGGGCAATGAGCAGTTCTTC.

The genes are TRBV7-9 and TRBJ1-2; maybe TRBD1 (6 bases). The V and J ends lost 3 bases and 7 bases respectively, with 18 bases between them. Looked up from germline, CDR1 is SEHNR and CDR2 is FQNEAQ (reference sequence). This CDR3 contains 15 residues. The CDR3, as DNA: TGTGCCAGCAGCTTCAGGGACCCGGGACAAGTTGGCTACACCTTC. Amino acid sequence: CASSFRDPGQVGYTF.

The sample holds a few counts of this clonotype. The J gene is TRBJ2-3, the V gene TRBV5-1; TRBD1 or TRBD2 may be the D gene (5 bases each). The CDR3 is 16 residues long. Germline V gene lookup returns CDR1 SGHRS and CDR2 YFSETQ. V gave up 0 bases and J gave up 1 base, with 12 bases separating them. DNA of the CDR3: TGCGCCAGCAGCTTGGGTCTGGTGGGGGGCACAGATACGCAGTATTTT. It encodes CASSLGLVGGTDTQYF.

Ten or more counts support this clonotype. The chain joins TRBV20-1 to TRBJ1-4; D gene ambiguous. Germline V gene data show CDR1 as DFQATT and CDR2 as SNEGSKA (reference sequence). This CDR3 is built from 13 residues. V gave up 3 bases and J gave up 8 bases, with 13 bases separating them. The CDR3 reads CSASRAQEEKLFF. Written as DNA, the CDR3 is TGCAGTGCTAGCCGGGCCCAGGAGGAAAAACTGTTTTTT.

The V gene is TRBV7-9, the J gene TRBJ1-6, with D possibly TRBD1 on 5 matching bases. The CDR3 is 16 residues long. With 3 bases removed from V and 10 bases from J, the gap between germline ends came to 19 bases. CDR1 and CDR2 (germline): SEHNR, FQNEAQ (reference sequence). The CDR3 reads CASSFSDGDRRSPLHF. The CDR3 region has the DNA TGTGCCAGCAGCTTCTCCGACGGGGACCGGAGATCACCCCTCCACTTT.

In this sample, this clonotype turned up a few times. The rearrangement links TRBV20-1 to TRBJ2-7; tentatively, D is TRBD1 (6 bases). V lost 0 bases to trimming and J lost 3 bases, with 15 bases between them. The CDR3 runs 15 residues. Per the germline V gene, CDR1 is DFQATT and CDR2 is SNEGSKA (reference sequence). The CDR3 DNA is TGCAGTGCTAGAGATCAGCTAGGGGGTTTCTACGAGCAGTACTTC. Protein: CSARDQLGGFYEQYF.

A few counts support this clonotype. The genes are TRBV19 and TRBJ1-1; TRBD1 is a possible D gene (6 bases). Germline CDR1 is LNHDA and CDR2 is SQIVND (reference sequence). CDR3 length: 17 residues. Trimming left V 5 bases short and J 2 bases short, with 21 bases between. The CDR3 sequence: CASSPEYRVPTNTEAFF. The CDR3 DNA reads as TGTGCCAGTAGTCCGGAGTACAGGGTCCCCACCAACACTGAAGCTTTCTTT.

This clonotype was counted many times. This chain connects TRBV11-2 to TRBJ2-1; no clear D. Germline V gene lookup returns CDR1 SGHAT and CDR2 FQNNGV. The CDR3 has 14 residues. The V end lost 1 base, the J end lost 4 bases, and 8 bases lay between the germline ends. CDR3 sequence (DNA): TGTGCCAGCAGCTTAGGGGGAAAATACAATGAGCAGTTCTTC. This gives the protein CASSLGGKYNEQFF.

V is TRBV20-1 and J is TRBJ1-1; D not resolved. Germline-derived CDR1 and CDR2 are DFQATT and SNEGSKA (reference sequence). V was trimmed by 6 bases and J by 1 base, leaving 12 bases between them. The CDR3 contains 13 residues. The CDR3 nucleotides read TGCAGTGCCTTTAACAGAAGGAACACTGAAGCTTTCTTT. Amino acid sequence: CSAFNRRNTEAFF.

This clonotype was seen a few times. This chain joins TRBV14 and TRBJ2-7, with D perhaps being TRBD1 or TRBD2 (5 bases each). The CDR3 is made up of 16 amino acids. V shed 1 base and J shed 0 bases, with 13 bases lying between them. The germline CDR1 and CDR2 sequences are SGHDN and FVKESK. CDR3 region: CASSQALGRSSYEQYF. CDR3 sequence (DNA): TGTGCCAGCAGCCAAGCTTTGGGACGGAGCTCCTACGAGCAGTACTTC. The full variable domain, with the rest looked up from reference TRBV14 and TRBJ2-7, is EAGVTQFPSHSVIEKGQTVTLRCDPISGHDNLYWYRRVMGKEIKFLLHFVKESKQDESGMPNNRFLAERTGGTYSTLKVQPAELEDSGVYFCASSQALGRSSYEQYFGPGTRLTVT.

The CDR3 is CASSPRTSGGVNTGELFF. The CDR3 nucleotides are TGCGCCAGCAGCCCACGGACTAGCGGGGGAGTAAACACCGGGGAGCTGTTTTTT. The chain uses TRBV5-1 and TRBJ2-2; 13 bases are shared with TRBD2. Germline CDR1 SGHRS, CDR2 YFSETQ. The CDR3 has 18 residues. With 4 bases clipped from V and 2 bases from J, the junction kept 8 bases outside the gene matches.

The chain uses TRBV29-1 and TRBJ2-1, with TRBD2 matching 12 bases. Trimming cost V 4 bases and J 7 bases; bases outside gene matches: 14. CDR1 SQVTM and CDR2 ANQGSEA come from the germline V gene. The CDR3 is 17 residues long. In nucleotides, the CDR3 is TGCAGCGTTGGAGGAGGAGGGCTAGCGGGAGGGAAGAATGAGCAGTTCTTC. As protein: CSVGGGGLAGGKNEQFF.

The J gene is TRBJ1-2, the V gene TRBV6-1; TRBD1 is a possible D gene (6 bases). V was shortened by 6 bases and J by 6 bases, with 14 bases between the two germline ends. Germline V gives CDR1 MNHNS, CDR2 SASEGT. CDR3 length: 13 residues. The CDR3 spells CASSLRNRDGYTF. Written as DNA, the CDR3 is TGTGCCAGCAGCCTTCGGAACAGGGATGGCTACACCTTC.

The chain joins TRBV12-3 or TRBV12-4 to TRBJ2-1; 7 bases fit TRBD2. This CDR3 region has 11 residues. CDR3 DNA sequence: TGTGCAGCGGGGATCTACAATGAGCAGTTCTTC. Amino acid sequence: CAAGIYNEQFF.

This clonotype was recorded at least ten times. CDR3 residues: CASSPTTWDEQYF. CDR3 DNA sequence: TGTGCCAGCAGTCCCACGACATGGGACGAGCAGTACTTC. The chain uses TRBV6-1 and TRBJ2-7, with D uncertain. Germline V gene sequence: CDR1 MNHNS, CDR2 SASEGT. V was pared by 5 bases and J by 5 bases, with 13 bases between. There are 13 residues in the CDR3.

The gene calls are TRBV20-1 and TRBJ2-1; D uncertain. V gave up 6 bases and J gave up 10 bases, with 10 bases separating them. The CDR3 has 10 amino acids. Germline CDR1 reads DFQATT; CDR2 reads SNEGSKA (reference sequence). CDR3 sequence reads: CSAAAQEQFF. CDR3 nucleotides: TGCAGTGCCGCCGCCCAGGAGCAGTTCTTC.

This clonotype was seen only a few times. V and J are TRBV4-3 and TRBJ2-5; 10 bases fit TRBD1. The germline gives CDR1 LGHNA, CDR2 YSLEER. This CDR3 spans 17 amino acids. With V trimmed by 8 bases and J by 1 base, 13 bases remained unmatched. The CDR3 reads CASLFRWTGGSQETQYF. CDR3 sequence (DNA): TGCGCCAGCCTGTTTCGTTGGACAGGGGGTTCCCAAGAGACCCAGTACTTC.

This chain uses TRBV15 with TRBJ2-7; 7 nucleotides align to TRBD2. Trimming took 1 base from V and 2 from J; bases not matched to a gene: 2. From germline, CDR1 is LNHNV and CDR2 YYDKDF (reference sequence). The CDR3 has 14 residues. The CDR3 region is CATSRGGRTYEQYF. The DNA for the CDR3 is TGTGCCACCAGCAGAGGCGGGAGAACCTACGAGCAGTACTTC.

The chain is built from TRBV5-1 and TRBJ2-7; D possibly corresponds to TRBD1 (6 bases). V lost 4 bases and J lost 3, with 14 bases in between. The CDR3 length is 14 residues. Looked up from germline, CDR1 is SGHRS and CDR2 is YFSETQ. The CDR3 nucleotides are TGCGCCAGCAGCCCCGACAGGACTTTCTACGAGCAGTACTTC. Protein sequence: CASSPDRTFYEQYF.

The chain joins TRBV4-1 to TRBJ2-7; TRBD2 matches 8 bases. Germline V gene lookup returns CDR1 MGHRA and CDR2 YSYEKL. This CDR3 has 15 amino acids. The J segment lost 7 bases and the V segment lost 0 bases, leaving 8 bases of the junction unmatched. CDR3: CASSQDDGGAWEQYF. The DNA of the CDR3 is TGCGCCAGCAGCCAAGATGACGGGGGGGCCTGGGAGCAGTACTTC.

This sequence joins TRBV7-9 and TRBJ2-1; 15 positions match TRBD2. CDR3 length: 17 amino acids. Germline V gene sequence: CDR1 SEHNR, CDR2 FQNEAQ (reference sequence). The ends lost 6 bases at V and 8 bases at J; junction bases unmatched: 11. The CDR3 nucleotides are TGTGCCAGCAGTCCCCCCCCGGGACTAGCGGGAGGATATGAGCAGTTCTTC. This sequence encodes CASSPPPGLAGGYEQFF.

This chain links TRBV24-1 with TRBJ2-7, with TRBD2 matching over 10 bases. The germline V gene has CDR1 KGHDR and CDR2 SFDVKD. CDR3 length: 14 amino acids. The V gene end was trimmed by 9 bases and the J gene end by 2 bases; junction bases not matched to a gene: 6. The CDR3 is CATSPGLATYEQYF. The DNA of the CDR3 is TGTGCCACCTCACCGGGACTAGCGACCTACGAGCAGTACTTC.

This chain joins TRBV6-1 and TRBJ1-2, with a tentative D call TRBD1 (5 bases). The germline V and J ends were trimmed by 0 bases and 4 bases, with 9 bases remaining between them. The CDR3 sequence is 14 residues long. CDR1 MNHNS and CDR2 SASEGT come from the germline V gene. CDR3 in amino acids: CASSEAGTAYGYTF. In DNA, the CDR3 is TGTGCCAGCAGTGAAGCAGGGACGGCCTATGGCTACACCTTC.

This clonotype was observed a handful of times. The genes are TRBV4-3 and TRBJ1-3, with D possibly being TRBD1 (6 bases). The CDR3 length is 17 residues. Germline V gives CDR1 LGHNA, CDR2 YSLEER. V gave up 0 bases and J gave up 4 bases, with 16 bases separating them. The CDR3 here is CASSQETLPGVGNTIYF. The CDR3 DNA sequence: TGCGCCAGCAGCCAAGAGACCCTTCCAGGGGTCGGAAACACCATATATTTT.

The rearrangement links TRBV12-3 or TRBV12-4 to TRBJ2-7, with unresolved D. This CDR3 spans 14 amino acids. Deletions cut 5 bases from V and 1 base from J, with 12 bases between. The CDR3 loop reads CASSPNTRSYEQYF. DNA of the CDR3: TGTGCCAGCAGTCCGAACACCAGATCCTACGAGCAGTACTTC.

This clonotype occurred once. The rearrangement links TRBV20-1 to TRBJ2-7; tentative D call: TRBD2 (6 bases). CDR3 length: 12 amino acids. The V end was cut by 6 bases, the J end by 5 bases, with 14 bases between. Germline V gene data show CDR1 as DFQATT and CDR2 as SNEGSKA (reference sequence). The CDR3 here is CSALGGPHEQYF. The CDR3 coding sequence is TGCAGTGCCCTCGGGGGTCCCCACGAGCAGTACTTC.

The CDR3 DNA follows: TGTGCCAGCAGCTTAATTGGTGGACAGGGAGGGGAAAAACTGTTTTTT. Translated, it gives CASSLIGGQGGEKLFF. This chain links TRBV7-9 with TRBJ1-4, with 8 bases lining up with TRBD1. CDR3 length: 16 residues. V lost 2 bases to trimming and J lost 8 bases; unmatched junction nucleotides: 10. The germline V gene encodes CDR1 SEHNR and CDR2 FQNEAQ (reference sequence). Based on the CDR3 plus reference TRBV7-9 and TRBJ1-4, the full variable domain is DTGVSQNPRHKITKRGQNVTFRCDPISEHNRLYWYRQTLGQGPEFLTYFQNEAQLEKSRLLSDRFSAERPKGSFSTLEIQRTEQGDSAMYLCASSLIGGQGGEKLFFGSGTQLSVL.